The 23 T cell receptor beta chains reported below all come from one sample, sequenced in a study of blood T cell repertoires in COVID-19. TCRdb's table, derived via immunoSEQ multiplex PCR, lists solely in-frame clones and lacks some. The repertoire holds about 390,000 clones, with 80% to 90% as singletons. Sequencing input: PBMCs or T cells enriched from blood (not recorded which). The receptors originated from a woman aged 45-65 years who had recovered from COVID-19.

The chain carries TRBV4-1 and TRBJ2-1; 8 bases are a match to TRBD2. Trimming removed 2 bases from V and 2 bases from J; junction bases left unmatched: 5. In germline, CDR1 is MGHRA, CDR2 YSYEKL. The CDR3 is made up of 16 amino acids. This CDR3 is CASSQPGRGAYNEQFF. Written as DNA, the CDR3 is TGCGCCAGCAGCCAACCGGGGCGGGGGGCCTACAATGAGCAGTTCTTC.

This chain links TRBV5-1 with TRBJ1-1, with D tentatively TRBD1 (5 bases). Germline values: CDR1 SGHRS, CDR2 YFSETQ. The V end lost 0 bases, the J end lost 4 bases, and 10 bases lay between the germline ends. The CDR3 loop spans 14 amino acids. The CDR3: CASSLGQQSTEAFF. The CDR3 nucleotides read TGCGCCAGCAGCTTGGGACAGCAGAGCACTGAAGCTTTCTTT.

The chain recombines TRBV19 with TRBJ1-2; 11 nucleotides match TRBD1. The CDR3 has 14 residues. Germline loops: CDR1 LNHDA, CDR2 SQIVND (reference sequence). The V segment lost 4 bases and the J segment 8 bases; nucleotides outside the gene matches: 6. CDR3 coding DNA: TGTGCCAGTAGTACTGGACAGGGGGCAGGAGGCTACACCTTC. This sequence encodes CASSTGQGAGGYTF.

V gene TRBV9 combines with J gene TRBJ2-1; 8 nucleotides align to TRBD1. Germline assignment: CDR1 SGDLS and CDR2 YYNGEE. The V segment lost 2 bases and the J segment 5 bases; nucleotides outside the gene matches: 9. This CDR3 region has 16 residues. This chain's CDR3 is CASSVGGRGLDNEQFF. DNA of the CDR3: TGTGCCAGCAGCGTCGGAGGCAGGGGGCTTGACAATGAGCAGTTCTTC.

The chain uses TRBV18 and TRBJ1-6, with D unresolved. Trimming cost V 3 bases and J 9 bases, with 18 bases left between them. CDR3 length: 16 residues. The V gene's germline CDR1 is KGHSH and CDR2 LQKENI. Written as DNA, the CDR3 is TGTGCCAGCTCACCCGACGGGCTTGAGGGCCCTTCACCCCTCCACTTT. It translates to CASSPDGLEGPSPLHF.

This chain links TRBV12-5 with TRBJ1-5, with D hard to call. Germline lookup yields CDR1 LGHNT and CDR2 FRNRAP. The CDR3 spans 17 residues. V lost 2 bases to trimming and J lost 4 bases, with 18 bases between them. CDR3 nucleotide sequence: TGTGCTAGTGGTTTGTTGTCAGGACTCGAAAGAAATCAGCCCCAGCATTTT. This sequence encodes CASGLLSGLERNQPQHF.

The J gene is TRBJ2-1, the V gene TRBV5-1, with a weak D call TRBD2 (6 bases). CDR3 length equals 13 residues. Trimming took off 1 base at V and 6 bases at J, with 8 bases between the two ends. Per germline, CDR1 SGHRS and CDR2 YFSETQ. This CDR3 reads CASSLQGGNEQFF. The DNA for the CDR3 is TGCGCCAGCAGCTTGCAGGGAGGCAATGAGCAGTTCTTC.

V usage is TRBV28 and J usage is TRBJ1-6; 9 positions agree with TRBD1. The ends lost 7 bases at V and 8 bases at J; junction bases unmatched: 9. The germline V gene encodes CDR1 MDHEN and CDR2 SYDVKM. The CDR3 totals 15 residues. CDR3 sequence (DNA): TGTGCCAGCACCAGTCCGGGACAGGGTGATTCACCCCTCCACTTT. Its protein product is CASTSPGQGDSPLHF.

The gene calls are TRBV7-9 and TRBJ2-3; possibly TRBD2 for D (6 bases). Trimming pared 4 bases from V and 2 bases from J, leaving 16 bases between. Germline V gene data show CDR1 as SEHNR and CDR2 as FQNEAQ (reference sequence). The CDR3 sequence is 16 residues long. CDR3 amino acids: CASSSKAGYYTDTQYF. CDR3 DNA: TGTGCCAGCAGCTCGAAGGCGGGGTATTACACAGATACGCAGTATTTT. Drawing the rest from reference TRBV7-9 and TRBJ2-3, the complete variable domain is DTGVSQNPRHKITKRGQNVTFRCDPISEHNRLYWYRQTLGQGPEFLTYFQNEAQLEKSRLLSDRFSAERPKGSFSTLEIQRTEQGDSAMYLCASSSKAGYYTDTQYFGPGTRLTVL.

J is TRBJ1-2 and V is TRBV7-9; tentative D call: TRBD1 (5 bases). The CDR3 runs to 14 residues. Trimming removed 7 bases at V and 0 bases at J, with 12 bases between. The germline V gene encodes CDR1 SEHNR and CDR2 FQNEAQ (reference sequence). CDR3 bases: TGTGCCAGCACCACCGGGGGATCTAACTATGGCTACACCTTC. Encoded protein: CASTTGGSNYGYTF.

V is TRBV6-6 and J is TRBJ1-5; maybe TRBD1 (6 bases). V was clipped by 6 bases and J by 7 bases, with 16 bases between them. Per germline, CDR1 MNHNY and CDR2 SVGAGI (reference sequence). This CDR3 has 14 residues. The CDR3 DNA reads TGTGCCAGCAGCCTTAACAGGGAGGGCCAGCCCCAGCATTTT. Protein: CASSLNREGQPQHF.

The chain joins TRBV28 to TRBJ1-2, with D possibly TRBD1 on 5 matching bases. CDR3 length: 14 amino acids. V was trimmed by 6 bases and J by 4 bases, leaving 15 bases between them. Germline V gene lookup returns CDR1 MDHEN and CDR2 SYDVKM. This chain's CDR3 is CASRTQQGPYGYTF. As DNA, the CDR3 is TGTGCCAGCAGAACCCAGCAGGGTCCCTATGGCTACACCTTC.

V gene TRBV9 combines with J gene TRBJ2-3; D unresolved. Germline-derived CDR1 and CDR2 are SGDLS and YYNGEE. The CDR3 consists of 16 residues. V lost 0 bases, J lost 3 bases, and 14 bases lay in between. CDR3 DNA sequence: TGTGCCAGCAGCGTAGTCGGAGTTCTCAAGACAGATACGCAGTATTTT. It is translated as CASSVVGVLKTDTQYF.

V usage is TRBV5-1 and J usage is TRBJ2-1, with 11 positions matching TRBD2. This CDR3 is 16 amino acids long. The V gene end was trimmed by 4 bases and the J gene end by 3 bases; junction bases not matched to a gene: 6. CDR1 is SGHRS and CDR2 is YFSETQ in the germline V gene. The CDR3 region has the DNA TGCGCCAGCAGCCTCGCGACTAGCGGGGTCTACAATGAGCAGTTCTTC. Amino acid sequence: CASSLATSGVYNEQFF.

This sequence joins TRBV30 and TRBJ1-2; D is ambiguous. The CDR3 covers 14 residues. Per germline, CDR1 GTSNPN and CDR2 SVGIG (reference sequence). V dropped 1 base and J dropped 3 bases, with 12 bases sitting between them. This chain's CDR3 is CAWSGLTEYYGYTF. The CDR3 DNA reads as TGTGCCTGGAGTGGCTTAACAGAATACTATGGCTACACCTTC.

CDR3 in DNA: TGTGCCAGCAGCTTCGGACAGGAGAGCTCCTACGAGCAGTACTTC. Its translation is CASSFGQESSYEQYF. This chain links TRBV28 with TRBJ2-7; 7 bases map to TRBD1. V lost 6 bases and J lost 0; bases outside the gene matches: 8. Germline CDR1 is MDHEN and CDR2 is SYDVKM. The CDR3 is 15 amino acids.

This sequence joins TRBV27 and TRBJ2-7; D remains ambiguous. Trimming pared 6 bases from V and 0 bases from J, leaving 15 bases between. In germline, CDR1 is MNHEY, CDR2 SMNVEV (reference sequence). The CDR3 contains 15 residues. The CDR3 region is CASSSVQQFSYEQYF. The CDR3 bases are TGTGCCAGCAGCTCGGTACAACAGTTCTCCTACGAGCAGTACTTC.

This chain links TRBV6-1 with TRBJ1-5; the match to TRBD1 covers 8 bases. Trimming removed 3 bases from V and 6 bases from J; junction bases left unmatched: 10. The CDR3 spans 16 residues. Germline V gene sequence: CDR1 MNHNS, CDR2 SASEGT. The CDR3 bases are TGTGCCAGCAGTGAGACCCCTGCAGGGGGCGGTCAGCCCCAGCATTTT. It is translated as CASSETPAGGGQPQHF.

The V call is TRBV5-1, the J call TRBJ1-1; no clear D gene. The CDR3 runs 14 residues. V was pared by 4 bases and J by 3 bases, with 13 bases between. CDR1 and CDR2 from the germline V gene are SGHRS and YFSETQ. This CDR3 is CASSGRGLDTEAFF. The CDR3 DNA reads TGCGCCAGCAGCGGACGGGGTCTGGACACTGAAGCTTTCTTT.

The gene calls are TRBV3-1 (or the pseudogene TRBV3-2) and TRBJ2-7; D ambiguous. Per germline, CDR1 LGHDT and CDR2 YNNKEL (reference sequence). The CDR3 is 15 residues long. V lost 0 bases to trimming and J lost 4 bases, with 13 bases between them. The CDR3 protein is CASSQDGSPLYEQYF. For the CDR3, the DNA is TGTGCCAGCAGCCAAGATGGCTCCCCTCTTTACGAGCAGTACTTC.

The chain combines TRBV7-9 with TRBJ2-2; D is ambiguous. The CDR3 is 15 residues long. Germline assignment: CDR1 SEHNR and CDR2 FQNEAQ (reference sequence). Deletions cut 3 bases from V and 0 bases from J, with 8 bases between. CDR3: CASSLVQPNTGELFF. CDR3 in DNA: TGTGCCAGCAGCTTGGTACAGCCGAACACCGGGGAGCTGTTTTTT.

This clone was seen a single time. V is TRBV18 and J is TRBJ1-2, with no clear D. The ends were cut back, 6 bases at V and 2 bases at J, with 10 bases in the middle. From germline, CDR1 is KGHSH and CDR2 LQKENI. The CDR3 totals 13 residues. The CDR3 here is CASSEGRNYGYTF. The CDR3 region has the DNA TGTGCCAGCTCCGAGGGTCGGAACTATGGCTACACCTTC.

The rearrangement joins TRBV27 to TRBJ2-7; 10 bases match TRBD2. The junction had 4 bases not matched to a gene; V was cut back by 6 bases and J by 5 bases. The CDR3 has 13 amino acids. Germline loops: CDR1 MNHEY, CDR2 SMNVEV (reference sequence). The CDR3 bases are TGTGCCAGCAGCCAGCGGGGGGGGGACGAGCAGTACTTC. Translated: CASSQRGGDEQYF.